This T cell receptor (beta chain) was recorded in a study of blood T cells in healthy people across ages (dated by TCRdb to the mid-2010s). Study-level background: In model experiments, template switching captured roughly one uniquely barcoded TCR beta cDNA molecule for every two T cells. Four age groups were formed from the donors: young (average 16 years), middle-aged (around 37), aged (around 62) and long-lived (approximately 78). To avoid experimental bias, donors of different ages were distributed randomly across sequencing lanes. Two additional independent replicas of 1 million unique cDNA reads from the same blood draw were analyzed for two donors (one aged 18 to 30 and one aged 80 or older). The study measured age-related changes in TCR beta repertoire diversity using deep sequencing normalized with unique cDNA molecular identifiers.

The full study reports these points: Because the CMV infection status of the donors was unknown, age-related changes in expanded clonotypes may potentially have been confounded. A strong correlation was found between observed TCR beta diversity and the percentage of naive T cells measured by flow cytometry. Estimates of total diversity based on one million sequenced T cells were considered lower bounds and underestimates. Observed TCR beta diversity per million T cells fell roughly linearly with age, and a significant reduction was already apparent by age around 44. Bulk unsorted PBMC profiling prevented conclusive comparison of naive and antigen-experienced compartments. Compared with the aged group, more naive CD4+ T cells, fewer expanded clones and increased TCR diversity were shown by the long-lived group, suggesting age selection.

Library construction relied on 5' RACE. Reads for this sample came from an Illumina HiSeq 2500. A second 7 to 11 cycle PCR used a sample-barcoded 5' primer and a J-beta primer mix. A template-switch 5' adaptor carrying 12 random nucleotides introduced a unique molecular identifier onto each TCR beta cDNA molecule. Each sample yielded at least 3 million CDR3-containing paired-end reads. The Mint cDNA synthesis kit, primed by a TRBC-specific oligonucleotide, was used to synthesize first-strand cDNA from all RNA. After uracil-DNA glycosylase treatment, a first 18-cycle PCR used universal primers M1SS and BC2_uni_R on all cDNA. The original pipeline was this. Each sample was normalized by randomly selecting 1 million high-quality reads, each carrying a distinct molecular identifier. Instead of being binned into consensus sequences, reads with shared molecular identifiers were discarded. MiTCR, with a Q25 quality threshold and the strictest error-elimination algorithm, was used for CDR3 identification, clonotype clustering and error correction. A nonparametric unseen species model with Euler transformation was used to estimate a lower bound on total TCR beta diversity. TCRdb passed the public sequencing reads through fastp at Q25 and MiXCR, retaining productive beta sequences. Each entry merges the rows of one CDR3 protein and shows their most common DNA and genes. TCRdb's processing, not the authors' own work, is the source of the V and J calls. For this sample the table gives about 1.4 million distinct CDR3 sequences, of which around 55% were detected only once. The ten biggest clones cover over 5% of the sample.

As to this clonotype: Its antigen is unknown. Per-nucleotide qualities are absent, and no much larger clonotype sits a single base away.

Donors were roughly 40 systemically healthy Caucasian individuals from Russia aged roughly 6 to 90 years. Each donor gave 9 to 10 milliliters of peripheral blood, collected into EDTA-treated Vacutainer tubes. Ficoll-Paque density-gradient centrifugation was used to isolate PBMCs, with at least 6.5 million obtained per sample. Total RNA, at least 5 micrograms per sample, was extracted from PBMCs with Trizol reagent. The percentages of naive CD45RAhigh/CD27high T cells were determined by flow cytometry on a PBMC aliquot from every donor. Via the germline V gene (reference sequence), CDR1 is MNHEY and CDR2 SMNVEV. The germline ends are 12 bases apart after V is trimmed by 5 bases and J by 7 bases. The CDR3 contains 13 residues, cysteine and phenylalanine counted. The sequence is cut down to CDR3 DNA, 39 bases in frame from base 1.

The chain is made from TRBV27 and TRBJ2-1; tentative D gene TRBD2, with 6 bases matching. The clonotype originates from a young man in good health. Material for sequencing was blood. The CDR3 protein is CASSGGYLNEQFF. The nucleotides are TGTGCCAGCAGTGGAGGGTATTTGAATGAGCAGTTCTTC.